The entry that follows covers one T cell receptor (beta chain) sequence. Its antigen is not identified. In TCRdb, the RT-PCR reads were re-called with MiXCR into one record per CDR3 protein. This sample yields 300,000 to 350,000 distinct CDR3 sequences, of which 22% are seen a single time; around a tenth belongs to the top ten. These data are taken from a study of response to subunit inactivated influenza vaccine. General study points: It was suggested by the authors that few new T cells are recruited by each seasonal influenza vaccination.

The CDR3 extends over 13 amino acids. The V gene's germline CDR1 is LNHDA and CDR2 SQIVND (reference sequence). The V end was cut by 9 bases, the J end by 3 bases, with 12 bases between. The rearrangement joins TRBV19 to TRBJ1-5; no definite D call. The source of this sequence is a man in his fifties or sixties who received an inactivated influenza vaccine. The sample here was PBMCs from blood, taken about 20 months after vaccination. The DNA for the CDR3 is TGTGCCAGCGGTACAGTTTTCAATCAGCCCCAGCATTTT. Translated: CASGTVFNQPQHF.